Only a few counts were recorded for the clone carrying this T cell receptor beta chain. Its antigen is undetermined. A single heparinised blood sample, averaging approximately 116 mL, was obtained per donor. Sorting of CD4+ naive, central memory, regulatory and stem cell-like memory cells was performed via CD45RO/CCR7/CD25/CD127/CD95/CD27. V was clipped by 0 bases and J by 1 base, with 4 bases between them. This CDR3 is built from 13 residues. In germline, CDR1 is SGHRS, CDR2 YFSETQ. The study reverse transcribed the entire isolated RNA, so it sequenced expressed TCRB transcripts. Mean read depth for naive, central memory and regulatory T cell samples was around 3.5 million reads. Some clones are missing from TCRdb's copy, which holds only in-frame ones; the method was immunoSEQ multiplex PCR. This table has about 650,000 clones, around 12% appearing once. This record comes from a study of beta chain features in type 1 diabetes. General study results and limits: PCR might favor shorter templates, equally in patients and controls. When Type 1 diabetes patients were examined, their TCRB CDR3s proved moderately but significantly shorter in all four CD4+ subsets.

This TCR came from a man aged 30 to 45 with type 1 diabetes. The sequenced sample was naive CD4+ T cells from blood. This chain uses TRBV5-1 with TRBJ2-5, with D unresolved. Here the CDR3 reads CASSLDLQETQYF. In nucleotides, the CDR3 is TGCGCCAGCAGCTTGGACCTCCAAGAGACCCAGTACTTC.